The 4 T cell receptor beta chains in this list originate from one sample, sequenced in a study of shared clonotypes between healthy human individuals. The method was immunoSEQ multiplex PCR; TCRdb's version includes in-frame clones alone and lacks a portion of them. The sample has hundreds of thousands of clones; around 87% are singletons. Sequences were obtained from memory CD8+ T cells sorted from blood. Sample subset: CD45RO+ cells pooled with CCR7-negative TemRA cells. The receptor set was obtained from a man aged 18-30 years in good health.

This clone was seen just once. The chain is built from TRBV10-1 and TRBJ2-5, with TRBD1 identical over 7 bases. Germline V gene lookup returns CDR1 WNHNN and CDR2 SYGVQD (reference sequence). This CDR3 is 13 amino acids long. Trimming cost V 5 bases and J 3 bases; bases outside gene matches: 3. The CDR3 sequence: CASSNDREETQYF. The CDR3 DNA sequence: TGCGCCAGCAGTAACGACAGGGAAGAGACCCAGTACTTC.

CDR3 loop: CASSYSSPSYEQYF. The DNA for the CDR3 is TGTGCCAGCAGTTACTCGTCACCCTCCTACGAGCAGTACTTC. The rearrangement joins TRBV6-5 to TRBJ2-7, with D hard to call. This CDR3 has 14 residues. V lost 0 bases and J 0 bases, leaving 6 bases between the germline ends. Per germline, CDR1 MNHEY and CDR2 SVGAGI.

Here the CDR3 reads CASSPGLVSYEQYF. As DNA, the CDR3 is TGTGCCAGCAGTCCCGGACTAGTCTCCTACGAGCAGTACTTC. V gene TRBV6-5 combines with J gene TRBJ2-7; 7 positions match TRBD2. The J segment lost 0 bases and the V segment lost 5 bases, leaving 4 bases of the junction unmatched. Germline V gives CDR1 MNHEY, CDR2 SVGAGI. The CDR3 length is 14 residues.

This clone was seen a single time. This rearrangement joins TRBV7-6 to TRBJ2-7, with 7 bases aligning to TRBD1. The CDR3 is made up of 16 amino acids. Germline CDR1 SGHVS, CDR2 FNYEAQ. The V gene end was trimmed by 5 bases and the J gene end by 1 base; junction bases not matched to a gene: 11. CDR3 DNA: TGTGCCAGCAGCCCAACTCCAGGGGGATTTTCCTACGAGCAGTACTTC. Its translation: CASSPTPGGFSYEQYF. Looking up the rest from reference TRBV7-6 and TRBJ2-7 gives the full variable domain: GAGVSQSPRYKVTKRGQDVALRCDPISGHVSLYWYRQALGQGPEFLTYFNYEAQQDKSGLPNDRFSAERPEGSISTLTIQRTEQRDSAMYRCASSPTPGGFSYEQYFGPGTRLTVT.